The rows below give T cell receptor beta chains drawn from one sample of a study of blood T cell repertoires in COVID-19. The protocol was immunoSEQ multiplex PCR, while the TCRdb copy is restricted to in-frame clones and leaves out a portion. The data show fewer than 120,000 clones, under 75% seen once. Sequenced sample: peripheral blood. These receptors were obtained from a woman aged 55 to 70 with acute or convalescent COVID-19. Both conserved end residues are part of each CDR3. A D gene is named only where the DNA matches it firmly. Size is stated for part of the rows, as once, few or many counts, or as a class when the clone is expanded.

cdr3_nt cdr3_aa v_call d_call j_call clone_size
TGTGCCAGCAGCGTTGGACAGGGGGCGTTTCTGCATTCACCCCTCCACTTT CASSVGQGAFLHSPLHF TRBV5-4 TRBD1 TRBJ1-6 few
TGTGCCAGCAGGAAAGGGACTAGCGGCACCTACGAGCAGTACTTC CASRKGTSGTYEQYF TRBV6-5 TRBD2 TRBJ2-7 medium-sized
TGTGCCAGCAGTTTATCGTTCAGTCCTAACTATGGCTACACCTTC CASSLSFSPNYGYTF TRBV27 . TRBJ1-2 once
TGTGCCAGCAGCGCCGGGACAGGGGCCCTCATTCAGTACTTC CASSAGTGALIQYF TRBV6-5 TRBD1 TRBJ2-4 .
TGTGCCACCGGGGAGGTAGGGACGGCATACAATGAGCAGTTCTTC CATGEVGTAYNEQFF TRBV15 . TRBJ2-1 .
TGTGCCGGGGGCCACATATCCTCCTACAATGAGCAGTTCTTC CAGGHISSYNEQFF TRBV5-4 . TRBJ2-1 .
TGCAGCGTTGAGGGCGGGGGGCGCGCAGATACGCAGTATTTT CSVEGGGRADTQYF TRBV29-1 TRBD2 TRBJ2-3 .
TGTGCCTGGAGTGGAAACCTTGCAGGGGGTATTCGGTATGGCTACACCTTC CAWSGNLAGGIRYGYTF TRBV30 TRBD1 TRBJ1-2 .
TGCGCCAGCAGTCGGGGGGCCGCCTCCTACGAGCAGTACTTC CASSRGAASYEQYF TRBV10-2 . TRBJ2-7 .
TGCGCCAGCAGGCCTGTGGCGGGGGTGGTCAATGAGCAGTTCTTC CASRPVAGVVNEQFF TRBV5-1 TRBD2 TRBJ2-1 .